This passage covers 3 T cell receptor beta chains from one sample sequenced in a study of post-analysis software for immune sequencing data (dated by TCRdb to 2015 to 2017). Broader findings and caveats from the paper: Patients showed significantly higher frequencies than controls for a handful of TRBV segments, among them TRBV5-6, TRBV5-1 and TRBV20-1.

Antigens of these TCRs are unknown. The library was made by PCR. The sequencer was an Illumina HiSeq 2500. To reduce PCR and sequencing biases, unique molecular identifiers were incorporated into the TCR beta cDNA libraries. TCRdb reran the public reads through fastp at Q25 and MiXCR, keeping productive beta chains. Rows merge per CDR3 protein into single entries with the most common DNA and genes. Across this sample there are hundreds of thousands of distinct CDR3 sequences, with 30% to 45% seen only once. 13% of the sample rests with the top ten. Sequencing was carried out using blood. The receptor source for this set is a girl aged 10 to 17 with multiple sclerosis.

The CDR3 DNA reads TGTGCCAGCAGCCCACGGTGGGCGGGGGACTACGAGCAGTACTTC. It is translated as CASSPRWAGDYEQYF. The chain carries TRBV7-8 and TRBJ2-7; TRBD2 aligns across 7 bases. With 5 bases clipped from V and 3 bases from J, the junction kept 10 bases outside the gene matches. There are 15 residues in the CDR3. Germline assignment: CDR1 SGHVS and CDR2 FQNEAQ.

The table lists this clonotype with a few counts. The genes are TRBV20-1 and TRBJ2-7, with D perhaps TRBD1 (6 bases). V was clipped by 3 bases and J by 4 bases, with 19 bases between them. This CDR3 has 15 amino acids. The germline gives CDR1 DFQATT, CDR2 SNEGSKA (reference sequence). CDR3 sequence: CSASADRGHIYEQYF. CDR3 DNA sequence: TGCAGTGCTAGTGCGGACAGAGGACATATTTACGAGCAGTACTTC.

This clonotype has more than one count but fewer than ten. This chain links TRBV7-2 with TRBJ2-5; 8 nucleotides agree with TRBD2. The germline V gene has CDR1 SGHTA and CDR2 FQGNSA. With V trimmed by 5 bases and J by 7 bases, 18 bases remained unmatched. This CDR3 comprises 17 residues. The CDR3 loop reads CASSDRWVAGGPLTQYF. Here the CDR3 DNA reads TGTGCCAGCAGCGACCGCTGGGTGGCGGGAGGCCCCTTGACCCAGTACTTC.